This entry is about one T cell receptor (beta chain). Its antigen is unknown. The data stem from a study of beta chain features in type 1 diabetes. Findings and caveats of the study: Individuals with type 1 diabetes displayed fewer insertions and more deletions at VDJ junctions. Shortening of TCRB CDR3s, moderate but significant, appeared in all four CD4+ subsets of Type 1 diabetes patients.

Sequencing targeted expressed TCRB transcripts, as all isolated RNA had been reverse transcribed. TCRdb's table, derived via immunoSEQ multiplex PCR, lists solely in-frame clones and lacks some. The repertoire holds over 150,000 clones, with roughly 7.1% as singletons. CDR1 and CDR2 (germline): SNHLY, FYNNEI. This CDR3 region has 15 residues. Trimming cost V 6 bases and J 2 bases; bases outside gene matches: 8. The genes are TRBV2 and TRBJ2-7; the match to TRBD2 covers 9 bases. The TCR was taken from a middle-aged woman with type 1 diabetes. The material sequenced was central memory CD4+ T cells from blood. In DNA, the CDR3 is TGTGCCAGCAGCTTAGTGACTAGCGGTACCTACGAGCAGTACTTC. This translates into CASSLVTSGTYEQYF.